This TCR beta chain was found in a study of OX40 agonist ivuxolimab in advanced cancers. As to this clone: Antigen: not known.

Findings and caveats of the study: Part of the nonresponder group also had normalized T-cell clonal expansion that was low. Clonal expansion in partial responders at 0.1-3.0 mg/kg ranked among the lowest. The study found that CD8+ T cells averaged more expanded clones than CD4+.

V lost 5 bases, J lost 4 bases, and 6 bases stayed unmatched. The length of the CDR3 is 15 residues. Germline V gene data show CDR1 as SGDLS and CDR2 as YYNGEE. Only in-frame clones appear in the TCRdb table, and some are missing; sequencing was by immunoSEQ multiplex PCR. The sample lists tens of thousands of clones, around nine tenths occurring once. The J gene is TRBJ2-2, the V gene TRBV9; 9 nucleotides align to TRBD1. This sequence was found in an adult with an advanced solid tumor such as melanoma, head and neck, liver or kidney cancer. The specimen was CD4+ or CD8+ T cells sorted from blood, collected in a trial of the OX40 agonist ivuxolimab. The CDR3 sequence: CASSLQGAGTGELFF. CDR3 DNA: TGTGCCAGCAGTTTACAGGGGGCGGGCACCGGGGAGCTGTTTTTT. The variable domain in full, with the rest retrieved from reference TRBV9 and TRBJ2-2, is DSGVTQTPKHLITATGQRVTLRCSPRSGDLSVYWYQQSLDQGLQFLIQYYNGEERAKGNILERFSAQQFPDLHSELNLSSLELGDSALYFCASSLQGAGTGELFFGEGSRLTVL.